This T cell receptor (beta chain) comes out of a study of blood T cell repertoires in COVID-19. Produced via immunoSEQ multiplex PCR; TCRdb's table is partial and in-frame only. The table records about 270,000 clones, 81% of them present only once. The trim removed 7 bases at V and 2 bases at J, leaving 9 bases unmatched. This CDR3 has 17 residues. Germline V gene sequence: CDR1 SGHVS, CDR2 FQNEAQ. Sequencing input: peripheral blood. The sequence derives from a woman aged 60 to 75 with active or convalescent COVID-19. J is TRBJ2-7 and V is TRBV7-8, with 15 bases fitting TRBD2. CDR3 in amino acids: CASTNPGLAGGAYEQYF. The DNA of the CDR3 is TGTGCCAGCACCAATCCGGGACTAGCGGGGGGCGCCTACGAGCAGTACTTC.